The TCR beta chain under discussion was sequenced for a study of patients and donors after allogeneic stem cell transplantation. This clonotype was found many times. TCRdb used MiXCR to reprocess the RT-PCR reads, holding one entry per CDR3 protein. The table lists about 110,000 distinct CDR3 sequences, around 33% of them singletons, with 27% in the top ten. The V gene lost 1 base and the J gene lost 3 bases, with 1 base spanning the gap. Germline values: CDR1 SGHAT, CDR2 FQNNGV. The CDR3 is 12 amino acids. This receptor was taken from a human donor who was either an allogeneic HSCT recipient or a stem cell or donor lymphocyte infusion donor (not recorded which). It is not recorded whose cells these are; they may come from a transplant donor. The rearrangement links TRBV11-2 to TRBJ1-3; the D is unclear. The sample consisted of blood, either unsorted or a sorted T cell fraction (not recorded which). In DNA, the CDR3 is TGTGCCAGCAGCTTAGGTGGAAACACCATATATTTT. Amino acid sequence: CASSLGGNTIYF.